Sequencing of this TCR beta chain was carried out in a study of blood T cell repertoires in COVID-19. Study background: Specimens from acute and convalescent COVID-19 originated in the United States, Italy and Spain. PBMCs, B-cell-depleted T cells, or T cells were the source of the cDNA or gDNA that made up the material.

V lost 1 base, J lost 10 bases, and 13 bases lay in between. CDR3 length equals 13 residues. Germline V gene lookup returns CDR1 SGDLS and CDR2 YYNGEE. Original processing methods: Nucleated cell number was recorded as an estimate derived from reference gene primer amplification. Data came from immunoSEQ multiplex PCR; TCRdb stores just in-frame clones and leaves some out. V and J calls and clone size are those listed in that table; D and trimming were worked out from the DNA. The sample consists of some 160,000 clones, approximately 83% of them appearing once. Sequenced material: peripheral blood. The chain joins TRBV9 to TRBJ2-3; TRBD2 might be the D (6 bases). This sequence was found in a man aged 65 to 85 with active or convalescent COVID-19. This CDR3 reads CASSVPPGVPQYF. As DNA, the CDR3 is TGTGCCAGCAGCGTACCCCCGGGGGTGCCGCAGTATTTT. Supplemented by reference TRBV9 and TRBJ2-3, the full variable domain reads DSGVTQTPKHLITATGQRVTLRCSPRSGDLSVYWYQQSLDQGLQFLIQYYNGEERAKGNILERFSAQQFPDLHSELNLSSLELGDSALYFCASSVPPGVPQYFGPGTRLTVL.